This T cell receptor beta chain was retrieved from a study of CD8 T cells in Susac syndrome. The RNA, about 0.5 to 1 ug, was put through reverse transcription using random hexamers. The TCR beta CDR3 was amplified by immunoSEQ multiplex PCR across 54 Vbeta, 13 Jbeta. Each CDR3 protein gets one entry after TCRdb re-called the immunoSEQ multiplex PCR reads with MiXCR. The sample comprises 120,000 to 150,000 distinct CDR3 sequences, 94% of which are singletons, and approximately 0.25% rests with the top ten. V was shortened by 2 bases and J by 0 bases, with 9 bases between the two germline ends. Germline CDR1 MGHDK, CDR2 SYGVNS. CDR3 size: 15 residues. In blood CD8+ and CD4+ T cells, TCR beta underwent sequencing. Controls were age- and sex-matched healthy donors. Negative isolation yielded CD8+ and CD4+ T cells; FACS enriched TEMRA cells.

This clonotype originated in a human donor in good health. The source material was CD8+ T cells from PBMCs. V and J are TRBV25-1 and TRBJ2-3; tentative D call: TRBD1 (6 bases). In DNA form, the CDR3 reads TGTGCCAGCAGTGAAAGGGGGAGAAGCACAGATACGCAGTATTTT. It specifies CASSERGRSTDTQYF.